This T cell receptor beta chain comes out of a study of blood T cell repertoires in COVID-19 (dated by TCRdb to the early 2020s). For context, the study as a whole: The collaborator samples originated in the United States, Italy and Spain and spanned the acute and convalescent phases of COVID-19. The material from the prospective study consisted of cDNA or gDNA derived from T cells, B-cell-depleted T cells, or PBMCs. Deeply sampled blood TCRbeta repertoires from subjects exposed to, actively infected with, or recovered from COVID-19 were included in the dataset. The repertoires were released in a freely available public database intended as a resource for research on the immune response to SARS-CoV-2. The samples were drawn from two sources: the first 160 participants of the ongoing ImmuneRACE study, and 1,254 subjects contributed by 6 global collaborators. Nearly every sample came with metadata listing a de-identified subject ID, COVID-19 status, age in years and sex. Where HLA class I and class II types were available, the types were taken from metadata supplied by the sample provider, not from assay-based typing. Beyond this particular receptor, the publication reports: How much clinical and demographic metadata was included differed by source and by participant, and the metadata was provided uncurated.

The sample holds one count of this clone. The antigen this receptor binds is unknown. Qualities for individual bases were not recorded, and no much larger clone is one base off. The immunoSEQ Assay, a bias-controlled multiplex PCR, was used to amplify TCRbeta CDR3 regions from genomic DNA. Per the authors' processing: Within the assay, amplification of reference gene primers was used to estimate how many nucleated cells each sample contained. To quantify the absolute abundance of each unique TCRbeta CDR3 rearrangement, sequence reads were collapsed and filtered. For each sample, productive Simpson clonality was calculated by taking the square root of Simpson's diversity index across productive rearrangements. TCRdb limited this immuneACCESS table to in-frame rearrangements with V and J called. A share of clones is missing; checked studies link under half to unresolved V genes, and the rest is unexplained. That table supplies the V and J calls and clone size; D and trimming were determined from the DNA. The table for this sample lists tens of thousands of clones; 70% to 90% of them were counted only once. The top ten clonotypes cover 1.3% to 1.5% of the sample.

The collaborating institutions used their own protocols to collect whole blood in K2EDTA tubes. For TCRbeta analysis, collaborators shipped samples as frozen whole blood, isolated PBMCs, or DNA extracted from either of those sample types. Trimming costs V 5 bases and J 6 bases, and their ends lie 19 bases apart. There are 16 amino acids in the CDR3, from cysteine to phenylalanine inclusive. The retained sequence is limited to the CDR3, 48 bases, with the frame set at the first base. The germline V gene yields SGHVS for CDR1 and FNYEAQ for CDR2. This receptor was identified in a human donor in a cohort sampled during active COVID-19. The source material was peripheral blood. This receptor chain uses TRBV7-6 and TRBJ1-4; tentative D gene TRBD1, with 5 bases matching. The sequenced DNA: TGTGCCAGCAGCCCCACTTTGGGGGGGACTTATGAAAAACTGTTTTTT. Its protein product is CASSPTLGGTYEKLFF.